This is a list of T cell receptor beta chains from one sample in a study of blood T cells in healthy people across ages. Each CDR3 protein gets one entry after TCRdb re-called the 5' RACE reads with MiXCR. This table holds hundreds of thousands of distinct CDR3 sequences, about 55% found once. The sequenced sample consisted of blood. Receptors originate from a man in his fifties or sixties in good health. Both conserved end residues are part of each CDR3. The D gene is left open where the match is weak. A clone size is listed for some rows: how often the clone was seen (once, few, many), or a class if it is expanded.

V gene	clone size	D gene	J gene	CDR3 protein	CDR3 DNA
TRBV14	-	-	TRBJ1-2	CASSQDPPTDYGYTF	TGTGCCAGCAGCCAAGACCCTCCCACTGACTATGGCTACACCTTC
TRBV20-1	many	TRBD1	TRBJ2-1	CSATDRLRNEQFF	TGCAGTGCTACGGACAGGCTCCGCAATGAGCAGTTCTTC
TRBV29-1	-	-	TRBJ2-5	CSVDTAPKGETQYF	TGCAGCGTTGATACCGCACCAAAGGGGGAGACCCAGTACTTC
TRBV2	-	-	TRBJ2-1	CASSTEYNEQFF	TGTGCCAGCAGTACAGAGTACAATGAGCAGTTCTTC
TRBV20-1	-	-	TRBJ2-7	CSASWGEQYF	TGCAGTGCTAGTTGGGGAGAGCAGTACTTC
TRBV27	many	-	TRBJ2-5	CASSESSWETQYF	TGTGCCAGCAGTGAGAGTAGCTGGGAGACCCAGTACTTC
TRBV9	few	TRBD2	TRBJ2-1	CASSVVSGRAYGNEQFF	TGTGCCAGCAGCGTAGTAAGCGGGAGGGCCTATGGCAATGAGCAGTTCTTC
TRBV20-1	-	TRBD2	TRBJ2-3	CSARVGVLAGEDTQYF	TGCAGTGCTAGAGTAGGGGTTCTAGCGGGAGAGGATACGCAGTATTTT
TRBV28	many	-	TRBJ1-2	CASSLPSLLGSYGYTF	TGTGCCAGCAGTTTACCTAGTCTCTTGGGGAGCTATGGCTACACCTTC
TRBV6-2/TRBV6-3	many	-	TRBJ2-5	CASRNGDHFQETQYF	TGTGCCAGCAGAAACGGGGACCATTTTCAAGAGACCCAGTACTTC
TRBV7-2	-	-	TRBJ2-7	CASSPYPGTVSYEQYF	TGTGCCAGCAGTCCATACCCCGGGACGGTCTCCTACGAGCAGTACTTC
TRBV28	few	TRBD1	TRBJ1-6	CATSTGGRNSPLHF	TGTGCCACGAGTACAGGGGGACGGAATTCACCCCTCCACTTT
TRBV15	few	-	TRBJ2-5	CATSRDRGQQETQYF	TGTGCCACCAGCAGAGATCGGGGGCAGCAAGAGACCCAGTACTTC
TRBV20-1	once	-	TRBJ2-3	CSAPPGRAAADTQYF	TGCAGTGCTCCCCCGGGCAGGGCGGCGGCAGATACGCAGTATTTT